The T cell receptor (beta chain) described here comes from a study of early T cells in non-severe SARS-CoV-2 infection. There are many counts of this clonotype. One entry per CDR3 protein results from TCRdb running MiXCR on the 5' RACE reads. The sample has 80,000 to 100,000 distinct CDR3 sequences, approximately 11% seen once. The TCR comes from an adult who was a healthcare worker with PCR-confirmed SARS-CoV-2 infection or an uninfected control (not recorded which). Sequenced here: whole blood, sampled at baseline.

The CDR3 nucleotides are TGTGCCAGCAGCCCAGCTAATATCCAGTTCCATGAGCAGTTCTTC. It encodes CASSPANIQFHEQFF. The rearrangement joins TRBV3-1 to TRBJ2-1; D unclear. Germline V gene lookup returns CDR1 LGHDT and CDR2 YNNKEL (reference sequence). V lost 4 bases, J lost 8 bases, and 18 bases lay in between. This CDR3 has 15 residues.